This TCR beta chain stems from a study of T cell clonality in common variable immunodeficiency. Study-wide results and limits: Compared with healthy controls, CVID subjects showed increased TCRbeta clonality, mostly in about a third. Reportedly, TCR beta sequences from common variable immunodeficiency showed fewer deletions and N-nucleotide insertions.

Generated by immunoSEQ multiplex PCR, the TCRdb table keeps only in-frame clones and is missing some. This table holds around 29,000 clones with no singletons; the top ten claim about 4.5%. This clone was recorded at least ten times. No antigen is known for it. The observed sequence ends 3 residues before the CDR3 terminus, with the missing tail filled in from the germline J gene. Per the germline V gene, CDR1 is MNHEY and CDR2 is SVGEGT. The CDR3 runs 13 residues. V was shortened by 4 bases and J by 5 bases, with 11 bases between the two germline ends. The V and J genes are TRBV6-2 or TRBV6-3 and TRBJ1-2, with a weak D call TRBD1 (6 bases). The specimen sequenced was peripheral blood mononuclear cells. The sequence was obtained from a person aged 18 to 75 in good health. This chain's CDR3 is CASSFTQGYGYTF. The CDR3 bases that were read are TGTGCCAGCAGTTTCACCCAGGGGTATGGC.